The rows below give T cell receptor beta chains drawn from one sample of a study of monozygotic twins with cystic fibrosis. The assay was immunoSEQ multiplex PCR, and TCRdb's table has in-frame clones only and misses some. There are 15,000 or so clones in the sample; more than 80% occur only once, and 0.65% to 0.8% lies in the top ten. The sequenced material came from blood. The receptor set was obtained from a boy between 10 and 17 years old with cystic fibrosis. Both conserved end residues are trimmed from each CDR3.

v_call cdr3_aa
TRBV7-8 ASSRDESLDTQY
TRBV4-2 ASSQERNKNTEAF
TRBV2 AKDRVGNYGYT
TRBV4-1 ASSQDVGPVVGRGRFPF
TRBV11-2 ASSFTGDNQPQH
TRBV5-5 ASSLGGIRTYEQY
TRBV13 ASSSPASGSSNEQF
TRBV4-2 ASSQEGAGTSEKLF
TRBV7-9 ASGARSYNEQF
TRBV27 ASSLLTGKHNEQF
TRBV18 ASSPQPGFEPQH
TRBV5-1 ASSLDYNEQF
TRBV6-1 ASSEDNFGTSRYEQY
TRBV7-8 ASSLALGARQPQH
TRBV6-1 ASSEAPTGGDQPQH
TRBV7-3 ASSLTRATTDTQY
TRBV18 ASSPGQGGFSGYT
TRBV30 AWIIAGTDTQY
TRBV7-8 ASSLGFSSGNTIY
TRBV2 ASSVNSYEQY
TRBV10-3 AISETPQAGTDTDTQY
TRBV21-1 ASSKEASFYTGELF
TRBV7-2 ASSSWGVYNEQF
TRBV29-1 SVRGGNTEAF
TRBV9 ASSAFTAGYNEQF
TRBV14 ASSQGLTWGRNEQF
TRBV5-1 ASSLEPGQGSNYGYT
TRBV14 ASSHAGTGPYGYT
TRBV5-6 ASSPPSGLHNEQF
TRBV9 ASSVGPQGSSYEQY
TRBV5-6 ASSFFITGNTIY
TRBV7-8 ASSSEAGVTYEQY
TRBV4-2 ASSHLGQGGTEAF
TRBV5-6 ASSSEGRAVSLYEQY
TRBV25-1 ASSEWEGRDGYT
TRBV9 ASSSRSNQPQH
TRBV7-9 ASSLEAGGRLYNEQF
TRBV5-1 ASSPLAEVGNTEAF
TRBV5-1 ASSFGTEAF
TRBV2 ASSVRGTTVGVNTEAF
TRBV6-1 ASSSGGDLRVEAF
TRBV4-2 ASSQVEREGSWEQY
TRBV7-2 ASSLVAGVNTEAF
TRBV4-1 ASSQESAQYSYNEQF
TRBV28 ASSLDGGFRAF
TRBV6-1 ASSELAGPDTQY
TRBV2 ASSAQGNGEAF
TRBV6-6 ASSWGRDRSNQPQH
TRBV6-5 ASSSSTDSFYGYT
TRBV6-4 ASSGGVGDTQY
TRBV18 ASSPLAGIYNEQF